This entry describes one TCR beta chain. Its cognate antigen has yet to be identified. No per-base quality is available; no much larger clone lies one base away. Looking up the germline V gene yields CDR1 SQVTM and CDR2 ANQGSEA. Deletion took 2 bases off V and 6 bases off J, with a span of 8 bases between the germline ends. There are 11 amino acids in the CDR3, from cysteine to phenylalanine inclusive. The sequence is cut down to CDR3 DNA, 33 bases in frame from base 1. The data stem from a study of shared clonotypes between healthy human individuals (dated by TCRdb to about 2020). General notes on the study: A couple of women and a few men aged 18 to 49 years were included in the cohort. To increase sequencing depth and limit assay-specific biases, different laboratories used diverse techniques to prepare libraries and sequence TCR repertoires. To estimate repertoire size and how much clonotypes are shared between individuals, the study performed deep sequencing of blood TCR repertoires from about 5 healthy adults. Per donor, leukapheresis produced somewhere between about 0.85 and 10 billion PBMCs. For each donor, CD4 naive and CD4 memory were each given three plates, CD8 naive was given two plates, and CD8 memory was given one plate.

CD8 naive samples were obtained by positive selection for CCR7 among CD45RO-negative cells, yielding a CD45RA+CCR7+ population from which TemRA cells were excluded. Donors were healthy HIV-negative adults with no recently reported acute infections or vaccinations. Every donor was a Caucasian adult residing in Nashville, Tennessee, USA. After blood collection by leukapheresis, PBMCs were isolated using Ficoll-Histopaque density gradient centrifugation and then cryopreserved in the vapor phase of liquid nitrogen. Analytical flow cytometry was used to check the purity and quantity of each magnetically sorted T cell population. Genomic DNA was isolated from each sorted fraction and quantified by UV absorbance on a Nanodrop 2000c. Beyond this particular receptor, the publication reports: Because the study included only a small number of donors, the genetic and exposure-history diversity represented was limited. Larger estimated clonotype richness was generally found for naive subsets than for memory subsets. Sampling was restricted to blood, and TCR repertoires in tissue are likely to differ from TCR repertoires in blood. Sharing across a handful of donors was observed for approximately 5% of naive CD4, 3.5% of naive CD8, over 2% of memory CD4, and roughly 0.4% of memory CD8 clonotypes. Compared with non-shared clonotypes, clonotypes shared by all four sorted-subset donors had higher generation probabilities. Rarefaction of sorted-subset datasets indicated incomplete sequencing despite the large sequencing depth. Pairwise subsampling led to the expectation that sequencing depth would affect the degree of clonotype sharing among donors.

Using the deep immunoSEQ assay, TCR CDR3 regions were amplified from genomic DNA by multiplex PCR. Extracted genomic DNA from each cell subset was distributed evenly across all wells of several immunoSEQ 96-well plates, and each plate was treated as a replicate. Each replicate PCR for sorted subsets received approximately 220 ng genomic DNA, equal to about 29,000 T cell genomes. Purified libraries were measured with a Qubit 3.0 fluorometer, size-checked on a Bioanalyzer 2100, and measured again with the KAPA Library Quantification kit. A separate single-read 150-cycle Illumina NextSeq 550 flow cell was used to sequence each immunoSEQ 96-well plate. The authors' pipeline ran thus. Because only junctional sequences without quality scores were contained in the immunoSEQ output, filtering matching that applied to full-length reads could not be performed. Sequences were annotated with PyIR, a Python wrapper for IgBLAST v1.9, using IMGT germline references to assign V/J genes and CDR3. Any read was removed if the V/J assignment was weak (E-value above 1e-6), the CDR3 was missing, or the read contained stop codons, out-of-frame junctions, or ambiguous translated residues. V3J clonotypes were defined as sequences sharing an identical inferred V gene, J gene, and CDR3 amino acid sequence. To compute the percentage overlap between repertoires, the number of shared unique clonotypes was divided by the size of the smaller repertoire. Repertoire richness was assessed with RTK rarefaction, the Chao1 estimator, and Recon v2.1 estimates of unobserved clonotypes. OLGA was used to compute generation probabilities for all TCRbeta clonotypes that the gDNA method yielded from a few donors. TCRdb holds this immuneACCESS table with in-frame rearrangements only. Some clones are missing; in checked studies, unresolved V genes explain under half, and the rest has no known cause. V and J calls and clone size are copied from that table; D and trimming were computed from the DNA. The sample data list millions of clones, and approximately 94% of these were observed just once. The ten largest make up approximately 1.2% of the sample.

The sequence derives from a man between 18 and 29 years old in good health. The sequence links TRBV29-1 to TRBJ2-7; the D gene is perhaps TRBD1 or TRBD2, each of them matching over 5 bases. The specimen was naive CD8+ T cells sorted from blood. According to the study, the label for this sample's cell subset or site signals: CD45RA+CCR7+. The base sequence is TGCAGCGTTGAATGGGGGTCCGAGCAGTACTTC. Its protein is CSVEWGSEQYF.